Detailed here is one T cell receptor (beta chain). Its antigen is undetermined. The V end lost 3 bases, the J end lost 2 bases, and 15 bases lay between the germline ends. Germline CDR1 reads MGHRA; CDR2 reads YSYEKL. This CDR3 spans 16 amino acids. The source of the sample is a study of radiation and T cells in renal cell carcinoma. Study details: Nephrectomy followed 15 Gy stereotactic body radiation by 4 weeks. Study-level results: Top tumor clonotypes rose in blood 2 weeks post-radiation, then contracted.

Indicated time point: blood 2 weeks post-SBRT. Treatment here: 15 Gy SBRT to primary tumor, nephrectomy 4 weeks later. The method was immunoSEQ multiplex PCR; TCRdb's version includes in-frame clones alone and lacks a portion of them. Here the sample spans about 150,000 clones, roughly 87% being singletons. The rearrangement uses TRBV4-1 and TRBJ2-3; unclear D gene. This specimen consisted of blood, obtained from a patient whose treatment included radiotherapy and nephrectomy. The receptor comes from a woman aged 45-65 years with renal cell carcinoma. The CDR3 DNA follows: TGCGCCAGCAGCCACCCAGGAGAAGGGCCCACAGATACGCAGTATTTT. This gives the protein CASSHPGEGPTDTQYF.